This entry describes one T cell receptor (beta chain). Its cognate antigen is unknown. The data stem from a study of T cell repertoires in cytomegalovirus infection. At the level of the study: TCR beta signatures that were public indicated CMV infection and matching HLA type. The study, taken as a whole, reports: Carriage of CMV together with the relevant HLA was identifiable through cumulative public TCR beta family frequency. The ex vivo response was dominated by HLA-C-restricted CMV-specific TCR beta clonotypes.

TCRdb independently ran MiXCR on the reads; one entry per CDR3 protein. Of around 130,000 distinct CDR3 sequences in the sample, 7% to 10% are singletons; the top ten hold around 10%. Trimming cost V 5 bases and J 2 bases, with 9 bases left between them. Looked up from germline, CDR1 is DFQATT and CDR2 is SNEGSKA (reference sequence). The CDR3 length is 12 residues. The sequence came from a human donor in good health (CMV status not recorded). Some clones in this sample may be carry-over from other donors' samples. The chain uses TRBV20-1 and TRBJ1-2, with D possibly being TRBD1 (6 bases). Sequencing input: PBMCs. CDR3: CSAPGENYGYTF. CDR3 nucleotides: TGCAGTGCTCCAGGGGAGAACTATGGCTACACCTTC.